This T cell receptor (beta chain) was profiled in a study of blood T cell repertoires in COVID-19. Study information: Acute and convalescent COVID-19 specimens originated in the United States, Italy and Spain. PBMCs, B-cell-depleted T cells, or T cells were the source of the cDNA or gDNA that made up the material.

Per the original methods: Using reference gene primer amplification, nucleated cell counts were estimated. Assay: immunoSEQ multiplex PCR; the TCRdb copy retains only in-frame clones and omits some. V and J calls and clone size follow that table, whereas D and trimming were derived from the DNA. The sample has 310,000 or so clones, around 90% seen once; the top ten hold 1%. Germline V CDR1 and CDR2: SQVTM, ANQGSEA. The CDR3 has 12 amino acids. Trimming stripped 4 bases from V and 2 bases from J, with 6 bases between. This clone was counted between two and nine times. This rearrangement joins TRBV29-1 to TRBJ2-1, with D unclear. Sequencing used peripheral blood. The sequence was obtained from a man aged 45-65 years with active or convalescent COVID-19. The CDR3 nucleotides read TGCAGCGTTGCCTGGCCCTACAATGAGCAGTTCTTC. Encoded protein: CSVAWPYNEQFF.